This record looks at one TCR beta chain sequence and its context. This sample was taken from a study of control samples from healthy donors and cancer patients. Libraries were prepared by immunoSEQ multiplex PCR; TCRdb keeps only in-frame clonotypes and omits some of them. Recorded for this sample: under 200,000 clones. The CDR3 has 15 residues. The germline V gene has CDR1 SGHRS and CDR2 YFSETQ. V lost 0 bases and J lost 5, with 14 bases in between. The origin of this receptor is a woman in her twenties or thirties in good health. The sequenced sample consisted of blood. This chain joins TRBV5-1 and TRBJ1-2; D gene ambiguous. DNA of the CDR3: TGCGCCAGCAGCTTGGACAACCCGAGTCAATATGGCTACACCTTC. Translating gives CASSLDNPSQYGYTF.